This TCR beta chain comes out of a study of patients and donors after allogeneic stem cell transplantation. Each CDR3 protein is one row after TCRdb ran MiXCR on the RT-PCR reads. The sample has about 70,000 distinct CDR3 sequences; approximately 25% are singletons. This clonotype was seen more than once but under ten times. Sequences were obtained from blood, either unsorted or a sorted T cell fraction (not recorded which). The clonotype originates from a human donor who was either an allogeneic HSCT recipient or a stem cell or donor lymphocyte infusion donor (not recorded which). It is not recorded whose cells these are; they may come from a transplant donor.

This chain's CDR3 is CAISESPGREKLFF. The CDR3 nucleotides read TGTGCCATCAGTGAGTCACCGGGACGTGAAAAACTGTTTTTT. The chain uses TRBV10-3 and TRBJ1-4; a weak D match, TRBD1 (5 bases). The CDR3 has 14 amino acids. With 0 bases removed from V and 7 bases from J, the gap between germline ends came to 9 bases. Germline V gene sequence: CDR1 ENHRY, CDR2 SYGVKD.